Included here is one T cell receptor beta chain sequence, with context. The antigen remains unidentified. The data stem from a study of vaccination effects on CD4 cells after COVID-19. The repertoire was sequenced with immunoSEQ multiplex PCR; TCRdb's copy has only in-frame clones and lacks some. The sample gives some 70,000 clones, 70% to 90% of which show up once; approximately 1.2% is in the top ten. The CDR3 is 13 amino acids. Losses at the gene ends were 6 bases for V and 4 bases for J; bases not matched to a gene: 4. Germline V gene data show CDR1 as LNHDA and CDR2 as SQIVND (reference sequence). CD4+ T cells specific for antigen were expanded with viral peptide pools by the ViraFEST assay before sequencing. Once cultured for around 11 days, the cells underwent separation to obtain CD4+ T cells. The participants, recipients of two vaccine doses, got either BNT162b2 or mRNA-1273.

This receptor was obtained from a human donor who received a COVID-19 vaccine. Specimen: CD4+ T cells from PBMCs cultured with HCoV-229E spike peptides, collected after COVID-19 vaccination. The gene calls are TRBV19 and TRBJ1-1, with 8 bases that match TRBD1. CDR3 sequence reads: CASRRTGPTEAFF. The DNA of the CDR3 is TGTGCCAGTAGAAGGACAGGGCCCACTGAAGCTTTCTTT.